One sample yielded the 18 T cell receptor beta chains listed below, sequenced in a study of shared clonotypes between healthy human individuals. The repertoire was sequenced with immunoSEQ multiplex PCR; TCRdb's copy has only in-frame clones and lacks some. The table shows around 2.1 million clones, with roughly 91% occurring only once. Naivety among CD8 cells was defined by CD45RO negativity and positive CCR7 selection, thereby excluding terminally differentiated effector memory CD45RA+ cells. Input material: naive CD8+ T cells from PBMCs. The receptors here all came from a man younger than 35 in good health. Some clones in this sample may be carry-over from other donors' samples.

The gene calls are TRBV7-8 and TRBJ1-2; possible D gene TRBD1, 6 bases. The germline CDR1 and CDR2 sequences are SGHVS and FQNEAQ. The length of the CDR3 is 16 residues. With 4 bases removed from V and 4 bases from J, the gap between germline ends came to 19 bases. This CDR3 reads CASSSPGQFILYGYTF. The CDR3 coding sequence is TGTGCCAGCAGCTCCCCCGGACAGTTTATTCTCTATGGCTACACCTTC.

CDR3 sequence (DNA): TGTGCCAGCAGCCCGAGACAGCCCCCCTACGAGCAGTACTTC. The encoded protein is CASSPRQPPYEQYF. V and J are TRBV28 and TRBJ2-7; D might be TRBD1 (5 bases). This CDR3 spans 14 amino acids. CDR1 and CDR2 from the germline V gene are MDHEN and SYDVKM. V dropped 6 bases and J dropped 2 bases, with 14 bases sitting between them.

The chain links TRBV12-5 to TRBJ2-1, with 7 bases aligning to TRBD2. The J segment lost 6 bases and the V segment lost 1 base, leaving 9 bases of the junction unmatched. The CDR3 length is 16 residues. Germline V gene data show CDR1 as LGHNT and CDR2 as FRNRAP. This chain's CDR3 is CASGLGTRSLLNEQFF. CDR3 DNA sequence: TGTGCTAGTGGTTTGGGGACTAGGTCCCTACTCAATGAGCAGTTCTTC.

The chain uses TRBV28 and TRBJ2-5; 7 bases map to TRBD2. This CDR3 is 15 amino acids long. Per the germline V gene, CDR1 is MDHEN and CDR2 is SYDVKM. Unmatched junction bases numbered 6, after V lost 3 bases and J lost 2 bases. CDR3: CASSLAGTNQETQYF. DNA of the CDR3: TGTGCCAGCAGTTTGGCGGGGACTAATCAAGAGACCCAGTACTTC.

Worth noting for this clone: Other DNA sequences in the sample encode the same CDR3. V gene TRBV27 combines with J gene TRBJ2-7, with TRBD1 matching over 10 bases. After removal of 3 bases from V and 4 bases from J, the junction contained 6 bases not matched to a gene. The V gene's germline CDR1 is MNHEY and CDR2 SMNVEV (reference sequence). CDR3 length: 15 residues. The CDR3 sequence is CASSLRTGGFYEQYF. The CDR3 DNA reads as TGTGCCAGCAGTTTGCGGACAGGGGGTTTTTACGAGCAGTACTTC.

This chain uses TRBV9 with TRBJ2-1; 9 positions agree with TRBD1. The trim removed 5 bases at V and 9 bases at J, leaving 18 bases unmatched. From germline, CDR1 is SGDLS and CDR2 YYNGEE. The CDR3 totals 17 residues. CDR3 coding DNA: TGTGCCAGCAGTCTTCTGCCGGGACAGGGCTACCTCAGTGAGCAGTTCTTC. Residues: CASSLLPGQGYLSEQFF. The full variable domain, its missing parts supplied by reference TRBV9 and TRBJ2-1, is DSGVTQTPKHLITATGQRVTLRCSPRSGDLSVYWYQQSLDQGLQFLIQYYNGEERAKGNILERFSAQQFPDLHSELNLSSLELGDSALYFCASSLLPGQGYLSEQFFGPGTRLTVL.

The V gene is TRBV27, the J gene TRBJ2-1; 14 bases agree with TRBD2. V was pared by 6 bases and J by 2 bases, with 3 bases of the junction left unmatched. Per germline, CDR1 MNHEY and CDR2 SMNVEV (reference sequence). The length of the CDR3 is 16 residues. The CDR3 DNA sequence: TGTGCCAGCAGACCGACTAGCGGGGGGGCCTACAATGAGCAGTTCTTC. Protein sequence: CASRPTSGGAYNEQFF.

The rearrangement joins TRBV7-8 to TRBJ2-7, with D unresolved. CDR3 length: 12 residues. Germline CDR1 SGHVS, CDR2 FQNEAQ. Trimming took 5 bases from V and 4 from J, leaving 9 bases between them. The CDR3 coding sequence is TGTGCCAGCAGCCTGCTAGTGTACGAGCAGTACTTC. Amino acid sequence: CASSLLVYEQYF.

The CDR3 DNA sequence: TGTGCCAGCAGCTTTAGCGGGCGCGCCGTTTACGAGCAGTACTTC. Protein product: CASSFSGRAVYEQYF. This chain connects TRBV7-9 to TRBJ2-7, with 7 bases fitting TRBD2. Unmatched junction bases numbered 9, after V lost 3 bases and J lost 4 bases. Per the germline V gene, CDR1 is SEHNR and CDR2 is FQNEAQ (reference sequence). The CDR3 runs to 15 residues.

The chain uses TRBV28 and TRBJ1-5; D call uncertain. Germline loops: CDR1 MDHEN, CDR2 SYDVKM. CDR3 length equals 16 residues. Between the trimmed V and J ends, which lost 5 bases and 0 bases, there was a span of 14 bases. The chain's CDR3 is CASSPEQTDSNQPQHF. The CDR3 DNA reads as TGTGCCAGCAGTCCGGAACAGACCGATAGCAATCAGCCCCAGCATTTT.

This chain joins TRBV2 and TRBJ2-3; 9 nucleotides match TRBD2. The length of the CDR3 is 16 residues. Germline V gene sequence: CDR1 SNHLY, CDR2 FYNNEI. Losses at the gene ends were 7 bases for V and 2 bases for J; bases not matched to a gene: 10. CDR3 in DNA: TGTGCCAGCACCCAAGGGCGGGAGGGGCTCACAGATACGCAGTATTTT. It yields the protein CASTQGREGLTDTQYF. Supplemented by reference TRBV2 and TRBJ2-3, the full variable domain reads EPEVTQTPSHQVTQMGQEVILRCVPISNHLYFYWYRQILGQKVEFLVSFYNNEISEKSEIFDDQFSVERPDGSNFTLKIRSTKLEDSAMYFCASTQGREGLTDTQYFGPGTRLTVL.

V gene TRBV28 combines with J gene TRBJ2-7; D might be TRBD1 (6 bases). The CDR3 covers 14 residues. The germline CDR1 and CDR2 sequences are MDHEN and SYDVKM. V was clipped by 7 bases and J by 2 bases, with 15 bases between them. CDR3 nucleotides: TGTGCCAGCACTCTCCAGGGGTTACCCTACGAGCAGTACTTC. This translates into CASTLQGLPYEQYF.

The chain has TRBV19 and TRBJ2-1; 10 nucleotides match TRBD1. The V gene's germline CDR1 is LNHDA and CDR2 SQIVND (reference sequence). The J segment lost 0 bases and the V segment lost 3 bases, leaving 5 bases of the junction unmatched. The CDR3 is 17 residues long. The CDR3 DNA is TGTGCCAGTAGTATCCTGACAGGGGGCAGCTCCTACAATGAGCAGTTCTTC. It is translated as CASSILTGGSSYNEQFF.

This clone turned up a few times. For the CDR3, the DNA is TGTGCCAGTAGTGGGTTAAGGGACACCGGGGAGCTGTTTTTT. It specifies CASSGLRDTGELFF. This chain links TRBV19 with TRBJ2-2; D not resolved. The germline CDR1 and CDR2 sequences are LNHDA and SQIVND (reference sequence). With 5 bases removed from V and 3 bases from J, the gap between germline ends came to 10 bases. This CDR3 contains 14 residues.

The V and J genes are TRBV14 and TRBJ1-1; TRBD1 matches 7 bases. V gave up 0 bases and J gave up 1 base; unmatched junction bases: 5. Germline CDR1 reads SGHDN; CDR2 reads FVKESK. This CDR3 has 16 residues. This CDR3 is CASSQDLRTGNTEAFF. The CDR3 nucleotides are TGTGCCAGCAGCCAAGATCTTCGGACAGGGAACACTGAAGCTTTCTTT.

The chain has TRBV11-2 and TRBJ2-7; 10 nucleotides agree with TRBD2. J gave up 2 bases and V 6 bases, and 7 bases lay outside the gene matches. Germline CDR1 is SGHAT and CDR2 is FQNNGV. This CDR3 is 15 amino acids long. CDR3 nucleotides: TGTGCCAGCAGGGAGACTAGCGGGTTTACCTACGAGCAGTACTTC. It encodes CASRETSGFTYEQYF.

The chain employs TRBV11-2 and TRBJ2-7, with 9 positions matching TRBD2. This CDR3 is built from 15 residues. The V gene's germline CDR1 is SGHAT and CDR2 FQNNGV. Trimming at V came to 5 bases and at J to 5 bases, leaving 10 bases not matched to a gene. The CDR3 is CASSGLRTSEHEQYF. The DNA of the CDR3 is TGTGCCAGCAGCGGGCTCAGGACTAGCGAGCACGAGCAGTACTTC.

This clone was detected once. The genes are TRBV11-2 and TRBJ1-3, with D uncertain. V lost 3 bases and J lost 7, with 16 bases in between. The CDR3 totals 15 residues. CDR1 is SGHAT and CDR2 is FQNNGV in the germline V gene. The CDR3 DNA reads TGTGCCAGCAGCTTTCCGGGATCTGATCCGAACACCATATATTTT. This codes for CASSFPGSDPNTIYF.